This TCR beta chain was sequenced during a study of a mutant IDH1 vaccine in newly diagnosed glioma. Study-wide context: Initiation of the vaccine course occurred 4-6 weeks after radiotherapy alone, or alongside temozolomide cycles. Study-wide results and caveats: No link was apparently found between pseudoprogression and changes in top peripheral T cell clonotypes. Most patients, around 93%, showed vaccine-induced immune responses.

Some clones are missing from TCRdb's copy, which holds only in-frame ones; the method was immunoSEQ multiplex PCR. Counted here are about 94,000 clones, under 90% occurring once; the ten biggest clones make up 0.77%. As concerns this clone: Its antigen is still unknown.

As for time point: week 47, end of study. Every single dose of the vaccine, 300 ug of mutant IDH1 20-mer peptide, came with topical imiquimod. Patients in the study were vaccinated eight times, receiving shots in weeks 1, 3, 5, 7, 11, 15, 19 and 23. The V and J ends lost 1 base and 7 bases respectively, with 11 bases between them. Per germline, CDR1 MNHNS and CDR2 SASEGT. This CDR3 region has 15 residues. The clonotype comes from a woman in her fifties or sixties with glioma. The material sequenced was PBMCs, taken from a glioma patient whose treatment included an IDH1 peptide vaccine. The chain joins TRBV6-1 to TRBJ1-6, with D uncertain. The CDR3 DNA sequence: TGTGCCAGCAGTGAAGGCCAGTGGCTGAATTCACCCCTCCACTTT. Translation gives CASSEGQWLNSPLHF.